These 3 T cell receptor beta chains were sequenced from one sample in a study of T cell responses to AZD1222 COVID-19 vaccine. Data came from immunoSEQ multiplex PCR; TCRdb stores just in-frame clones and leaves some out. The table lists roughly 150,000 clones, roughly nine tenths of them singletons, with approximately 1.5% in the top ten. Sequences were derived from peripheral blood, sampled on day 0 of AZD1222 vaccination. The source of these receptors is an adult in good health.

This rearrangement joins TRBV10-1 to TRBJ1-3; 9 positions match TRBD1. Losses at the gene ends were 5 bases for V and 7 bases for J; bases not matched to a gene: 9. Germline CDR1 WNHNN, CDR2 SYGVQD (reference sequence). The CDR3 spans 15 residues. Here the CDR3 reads CASSPGTGTGNTIYF. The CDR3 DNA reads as TGCGCCAGCAGTCCCGGGACAGGGACGGGGAACACCATATATTTT.

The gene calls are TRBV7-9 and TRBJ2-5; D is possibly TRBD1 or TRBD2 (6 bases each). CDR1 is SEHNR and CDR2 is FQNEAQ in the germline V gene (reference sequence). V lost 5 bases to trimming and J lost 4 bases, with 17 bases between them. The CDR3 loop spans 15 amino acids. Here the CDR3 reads CASSPSGGLGETQYF. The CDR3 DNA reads TGTGCCAGCAGCCCGTCCGGGGGCCTGGGAGAGACCCAGTACTTC. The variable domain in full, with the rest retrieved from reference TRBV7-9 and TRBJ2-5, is DTGVSQNPRHKITKRGQNVTFRCDPISEHNRLYWYRQTLGQGPEFLTYFQNEAQLEKSRLLSDRFSAERPKGSFSTLEIQRTEQGDSAMYLCASSPSGGLGETQYFGPGTRLLVL.

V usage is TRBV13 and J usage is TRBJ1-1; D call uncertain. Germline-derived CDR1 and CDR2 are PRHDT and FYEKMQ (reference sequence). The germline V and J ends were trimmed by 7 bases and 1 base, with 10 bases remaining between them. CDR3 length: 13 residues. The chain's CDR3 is CASIRTGNTEAFF. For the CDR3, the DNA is TGTGCCAGCATCCGGACGGGGAACACTGAAGCTTTCTTT.